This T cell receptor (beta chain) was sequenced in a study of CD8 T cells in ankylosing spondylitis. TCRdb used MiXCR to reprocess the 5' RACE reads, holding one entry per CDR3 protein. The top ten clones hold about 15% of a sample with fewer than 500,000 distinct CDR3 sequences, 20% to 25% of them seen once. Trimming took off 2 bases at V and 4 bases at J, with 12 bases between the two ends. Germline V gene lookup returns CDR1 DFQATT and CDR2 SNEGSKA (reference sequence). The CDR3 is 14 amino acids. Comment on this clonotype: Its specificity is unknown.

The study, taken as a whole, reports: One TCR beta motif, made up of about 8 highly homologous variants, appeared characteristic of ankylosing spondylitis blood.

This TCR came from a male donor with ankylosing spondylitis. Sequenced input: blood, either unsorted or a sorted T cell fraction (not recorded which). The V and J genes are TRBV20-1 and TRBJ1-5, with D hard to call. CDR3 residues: CSARNTLGNQPQHF. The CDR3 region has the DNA TGCAGTGCTAGAAATACCCTAGGGAATCAGCCCCAGCATTTT.